The T cell receptor beta chain described here comes from a study of CXCR3-negative and CXCR3-positive naive CD8 T cells. The CDR3 sequence is 13 residues long. Looked up from germline, CDR1 is SEHNR and CDR2 is FQNEAQ (reference sequence). Regarding this clonotype: The antigen is unknown.

TRB cDNA libraries were made by UMI-labeled 5' RACE. With the 5' RACE reads reprocessed, TCRdb shows one record per CDR3 protein and no DNA. The table lists some 150,000 distinct CDR3 sequences. Whole-study findings and limits: High diversity, comparable across both naive subsets, contrasted with much lower diversity in memory CD8+ cells. More hydrophobic TRB CDR3s occurred in CXCR3-positive than in CXCR3-negative naive cells.

The sorting of each CD8+ T cell subset was done in triplicate, at roughly 300,000 cells each. Naive CD8+ T cells showed CD45RO-CCR7+CD27+CD95-. The source is a human donor in good health. Some clones in this sample may be carry-over from other donors' samples. The chain links TRBV7-9 to TRBJ2-7. The sequenced material came from naive CXCR3+ CD8+ T cells from blood. Subset: CD45RO-CCR7+CD27+CD95- naive CD8+ T cells expressing CXCR3 (TNR3+). The CDR3 reads CASSLAPIFEQYF.